This is a list of T cell receptor beta chains from one sample in a study of T cell responses to AZD1222 COVID-19 vaccine. TCRdb's table, derived via immunoSEQ multiplex PCR, lists solely in-frame clones and lacks some. The table includes about 70,000 clones, roughly 87% detected once. The sample consisted of peripheral blood, taken 28 days after the second AZD1222 dose. The receptors derive from an adult who received the AZD1222 COVID-19 vaccine. CDR3s include the opening cysteine and the closing phenylalanine or tryptophan. D genes are given only for firm matches. Rows give clone size only sometimes, using once, few, many, or a class for an expanded clone.

length	D	V	J	size	CDR3	DNA
15	TRBD2	TRBV3-1/TRBV3-2	TRBJ2-1	once	CASSRRREGVGEQFF	TGTGCCAGCAGCCGGCGGCGGGAGGGGGTAGGTGAGCAGTTCTTC
12	.	TRBV5-1	TRBJ2-7	.	CASSPTSYEQYF	TGCGCCAGCAGCCCCACATCCTACGAGCAGTACTTC
15	TRBD1	TRBV13	TRBJ2-7	medium-sized	CASRHKGTGGYEQYF	TGTGCCAGCAGACATAAAGGGACAGGGGGCTACGAGCAGTACTTC
13	.	TRBV10-3	TRBJ2-1	.	CAISEKFGNEQFF	TGTGCCATCAGTGAAAAGTTTGGCAATGAGCAGTTCTTC
14	.	TRBV3-1/TRBV3-2	TRBJ1-1	once	CASSQGPGHTEAFF	TGTGCCAGCAGCCAAGGTCCAGGCCACACTGAAGCTTTCTTT
15	.	TRBV5-4	TRBJ2-1	.	CASSADSGTYNEQFF	TGTGCCAGCAGCGCCGACAGCGGAACCTACAATGAGCAGTTCTTC
17	.	TRBV9	TRBJ2-1	.	CASSVEDTPGPYNEQFF	TGTGCCAGCAGCGTAGAAGACACCCCGGGTCCCTACAATGAGCAGTTCTTC
17	TRBD2	TRBV2	TRBJ2-2	.	CASTLTLAGGSTGELFF	TGTGCCAGCACCCTGACCTTAGCGGGAGGGTCCACCGGGGAGCTGTTTTTT
14	.	TRBV9	TRBJ1-1	.	CASSVAWGQAEAFF	TGTGCCAGCAGCGTAGCTTGGGGGCAGGCTGAAGCTTTCTTT
15	TRBD2	TRBV5-1	TRBJ2-1	.	CASRYLAGGNNEQFF	TGCGCCAGCAGGTATCTAGCGGGAGGAAACAATGAGCAGTTCTTC
14	TRBD1	TRBV6-5	TRBJ1-2	.	CASRGQGTNYGYTF	TGTGCCAGCAGGGGACAGGGCACTAACTATGGCTACACCTTC
13	.	TRBV7-6	TRBJ2-7	.	CASSLALGDEQYF	TGTGCCAGCAGCTTAGCACTAGGGGACGAGCAGTACTTC
13	.	TRBV18	TRBJ1-3	.	CASSPEAGNTIYF	TGTGCCAGCTCACCCGAAGCTGGAAACACCATATATTTT
16	TRBD2	TRBV27	TRBJ2-7	.	CASDGLAGASSYEQYF	TGTGCCAGCGATGGACTAGCGGGGGCGAGCTCCTACGAGCAGTACTTC
14	.	TRBV27	TRBJ1-1	.	CASSMDELDTEAFF	TGTGCCAGCAGCATGGATGAGTTGGACACTGAAGCTTTCTTT
12	.	TRBV3-1/TRBV3-2	TRBJ2-2	.	CASSLRVGELFF	TGTGCCAGCAGCCTCAGGGTCGGGGAGCTGTTTTTT
15	.	TRBV19	TRBJ2-2	.	CASSIPLTNTGELFF	TGTGCCAGTAGTATTCCCCTCACGAACACCGGGGAGCTGTTTTTT
14	TRBD1	TRBV6-2/TRBV6-3	TRBJ1-6	.	CASSRTGVESPLHF	TGTGCCAGCAGCCGGACAGGGGTAGAATCACCCCTCCACTTT
13	.	TRBV30	TRBJ2-6	.	CAWRELGANVLTF	TGTGCCTGGAGGGAGCTAGGGGCCAACGTCCTGACTTTC
13	.	TRBV10-3	TRBJ1-1	.	CAISGGMNTEAFF	TGTGCCATCAGTGGGGGCATGAACACTGAAGCTTTCTTT
15	.	TRBV11-2	TRBJ2-7	.	CASSPGPTLSREQYF	TGTGCCAGCAGCCCCGGGCCTACCCTCTCTCGCGAGCAGTACTTC
14	.	TRBV5-1	TRBJ1-2	.	CASSPGHPKYGYTF	TGCGCCAGCAGCCCGGGACACCCGAAGTATGGCTACACCTTC
16	TRBD1	TRBV6-2/TRBV6-3	TRBJ1-2	.	CASSYGGGQANYGYTF	TGTGCCAGCAGTTACGGCGGAGGACAGGCGAACTATGGCTACACCTTC
15	TRBD1	TRBV4-2	TRBJ2-7	.	CASSQGGGVGYEQYF	TGTGCCAGCAGCCAAGGAGGGGGCGTCGGCTACGAGCAGTACTTC
15	.	TRBV7-9	TRBJ1-5	.	CASSLGTAKEGPQHF	TGTGCCAGCAGCTTAGGCACGGCTAAGGAAGGGCCCCAGCATTTT
12	.	TRBV6-1	TRBJ1-2	.	CASSEEDPGGTF	TGTGCCAGCAGTGAAGAGGACCCTGGGGGGACCTTC
15	TRBD2	TRBV19	TRBJ2-3	.	CASSMLAGETDTQYF	TGTGCCAGTAGTATGTTAGCGGGAGAGACAGATACGCAGTATTTT
15	.	TRBV18	TRBJ2-7	.	CASSPTGIATYEQYF	TGTGCCAGCTCCCCAACGGGGATAGCAACCTACGAGCAGTACTTC
14	.	TRBV30	TRBJ2-1	.	CAWSVGTSYNEQFF	TGTGCCTGGAGTGTGGGGACCTCCTACAATGAGCAGTTCTTC
15	TRBD1	TRBV6-2/TRBV6-3	TRBJ1-1	once	CASSPYPTGFLEAFF	TGTGCCAGCAGTCCCTACCCGACAGGGTTTCTTGAAGCTTTCTTT
13	.	TRBV29-1	TRBJ2-7	once	CSVLSLDSYEQYF	TGCAGCGTTCTTAGCTTAGACAGCTACGAGCAGTACTTC
16	TRBD2	TRBV5-1	TRBJ2-3	.	CASSLVLAGAGDTQYF	TGCGCCAGCAGCTTGGTTTTGGCGGGAGCCGGAGATACGCAGTATTTT